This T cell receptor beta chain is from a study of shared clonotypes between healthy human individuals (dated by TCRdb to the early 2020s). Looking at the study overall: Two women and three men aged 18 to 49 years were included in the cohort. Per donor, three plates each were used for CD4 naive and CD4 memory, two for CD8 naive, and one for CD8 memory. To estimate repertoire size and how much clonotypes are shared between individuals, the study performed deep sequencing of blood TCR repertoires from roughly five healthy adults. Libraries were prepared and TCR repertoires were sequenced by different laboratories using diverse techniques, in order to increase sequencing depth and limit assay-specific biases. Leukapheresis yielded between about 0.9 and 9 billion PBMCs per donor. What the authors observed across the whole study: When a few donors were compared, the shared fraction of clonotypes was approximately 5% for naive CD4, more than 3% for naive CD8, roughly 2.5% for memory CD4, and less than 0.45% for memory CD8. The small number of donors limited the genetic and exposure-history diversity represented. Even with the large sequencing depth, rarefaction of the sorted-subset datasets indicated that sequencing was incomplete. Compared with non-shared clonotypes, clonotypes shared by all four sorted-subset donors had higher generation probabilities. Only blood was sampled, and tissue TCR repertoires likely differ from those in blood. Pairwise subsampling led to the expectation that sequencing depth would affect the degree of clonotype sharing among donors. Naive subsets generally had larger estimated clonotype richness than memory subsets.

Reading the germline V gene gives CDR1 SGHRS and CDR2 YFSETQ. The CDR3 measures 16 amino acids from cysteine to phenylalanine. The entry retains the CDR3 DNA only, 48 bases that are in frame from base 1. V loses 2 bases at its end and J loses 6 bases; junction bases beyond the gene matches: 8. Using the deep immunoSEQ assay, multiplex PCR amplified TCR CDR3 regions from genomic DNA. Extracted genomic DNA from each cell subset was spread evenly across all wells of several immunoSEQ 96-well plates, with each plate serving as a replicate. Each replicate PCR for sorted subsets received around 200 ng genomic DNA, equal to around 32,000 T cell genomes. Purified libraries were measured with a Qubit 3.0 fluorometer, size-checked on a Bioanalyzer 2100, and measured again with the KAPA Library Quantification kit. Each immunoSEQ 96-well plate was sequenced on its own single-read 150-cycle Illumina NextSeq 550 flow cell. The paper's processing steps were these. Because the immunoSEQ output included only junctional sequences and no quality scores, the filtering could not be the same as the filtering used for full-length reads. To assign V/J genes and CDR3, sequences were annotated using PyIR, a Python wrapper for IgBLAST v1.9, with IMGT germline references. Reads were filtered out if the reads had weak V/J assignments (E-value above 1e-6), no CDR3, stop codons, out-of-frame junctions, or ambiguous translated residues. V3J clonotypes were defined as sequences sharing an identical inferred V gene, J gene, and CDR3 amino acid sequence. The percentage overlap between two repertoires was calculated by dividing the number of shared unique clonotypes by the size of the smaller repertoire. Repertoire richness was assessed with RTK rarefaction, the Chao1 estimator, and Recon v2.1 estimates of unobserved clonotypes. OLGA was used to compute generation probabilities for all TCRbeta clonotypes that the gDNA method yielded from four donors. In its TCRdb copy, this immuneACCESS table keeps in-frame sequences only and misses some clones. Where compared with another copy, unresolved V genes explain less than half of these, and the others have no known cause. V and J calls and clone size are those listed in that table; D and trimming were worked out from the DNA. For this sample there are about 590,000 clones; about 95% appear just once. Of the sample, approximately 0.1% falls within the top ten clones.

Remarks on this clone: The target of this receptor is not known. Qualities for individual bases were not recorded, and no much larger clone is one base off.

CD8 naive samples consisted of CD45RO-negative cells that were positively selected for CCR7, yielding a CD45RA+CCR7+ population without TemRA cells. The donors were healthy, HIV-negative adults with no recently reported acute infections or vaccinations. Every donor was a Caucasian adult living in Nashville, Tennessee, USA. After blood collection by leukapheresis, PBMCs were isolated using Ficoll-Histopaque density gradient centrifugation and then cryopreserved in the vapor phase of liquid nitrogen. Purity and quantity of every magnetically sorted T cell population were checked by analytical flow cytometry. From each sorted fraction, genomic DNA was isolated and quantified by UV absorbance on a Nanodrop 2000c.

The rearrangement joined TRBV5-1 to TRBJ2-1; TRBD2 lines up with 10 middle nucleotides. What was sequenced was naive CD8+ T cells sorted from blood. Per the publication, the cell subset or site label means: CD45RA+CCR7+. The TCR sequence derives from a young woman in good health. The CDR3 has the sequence CASSFRGLAASNEQFF. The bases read TGCGCCAGCAGCTTCCGTGGACTAGCGGCCTCCAATGAGCAGTTCTTC.